This T cell receptor (beta chain) originates from a study of blood T cell repertoires in COVID-19. The data were produced by immunoSEQ multiplex PCR, yet TCRdb's version contains in-frame clones alone and is incomplete. The sample contains some 300,000 clones, about nine tenths of which appear only once. Germline V gene sequence: CDR1 SEHNR, CDR2 FQNEAQ (reference sequence). The CDR3 has 15 residues. Trimming took 4 bases from V and 7 from J; bases not matched to a gene: 8. This rearrangement joins TRBV7-9 to TRBJ2-1; the match to TRBD1 covers 9 bases. The sequence was obtained from a man younger than 35 with active or convalescent COVID-19. Sequencing was performed on peripheral blood. CDR3 protein: CASSSSTGGRNEQFF. Here the CDR3 DNA reads TGTGCCAGCAGCTCATCTACAGGGGGCAGGAATGAGCAGTTCTTC.